The 18 T cell receptor beta chains reported below all come from one sample, sequenced in a study of T cell changes during pregnancy in multiple sclerosis. Sequencing used immunoSEQ multiplex PCR; TCRdb keeps in-frame clones, though not all of them. The sample includes under 50,000 clones, 92% of them seen just once. This specimen consisted of CD8+ T cells from peripheral blood mononuclear cells, obtained before pregnancy. The receptors stem from a female donor with multiple sclerosis, enrolled in a pregnancy study.

The rearrangement joins TRBV27 to TRBJ2-7; D not resolved. Germline assignment: CDR1 MNHEY and CDR2 SMNVEV (reference sequence). The CDR3 is 16 amino acids. V lost 5 bases, J lost 2 bases, and 19 bases lay in between. The CDR3 bases are TGTGCCAGCAGTACCTACTCAGGAACGCAACCCTACGAGCAGTACTTC. This encodes CASSTYSGTQPYEQYF.

The chain has TRBV2 and TRBJ1-2; a weak D match, TRBD1 (5 bases). The CDR3 is made up of 17 amino acids. Germline assignment: CDR1 SNHLY and CDR2 FYNNEI. Trimming pared 3 bases from V and 8 bases from J, leaving 25 bases between. This CDR3 reads CASSEGDGDPTREGYTF. CDR3 nucleotide sequence: TGTGCCAGCAGTGAGGGGGACGGAGATCCCACGCGGGAGGGCTACACCTTC.

This chain joins TRBV12-5 and TRBJ2-3, with 7 positions matching TRBD1. The CDR3 contains 14 residues. Germline values: CDR1 LGHNT, CDR2 FRNRAP. V was pared by 7 bases and J by 6 bases, with 10 bases of the junction left unmatched. The CDR3 region is CASATGQTRDTQYF. CDR3 coding DNA: TGTGCTAGTGCCACGGGACAGACTCGCGATACGCAGTATTTT.

The chain uses TRBV27 and TRBJ2-1; D might be TRBD1 (6 bases). Trimming took off 6 bases at V and 4 bases at J, with 10 bases between the two ends. The CDR3 extends over 13 amino acids. In germline, CDR1 is MNHEY, CDR2 SMNVEV (reference sequence). CDR3 DNA: TGTGCCAGCAGCTCGACAGGATACAATGAGCAGTTCTTC. It is translated as CASSSTGYNEQFF.

This sequence joins TRBV11-2 and TRBJ2-1, with a possible D match to TRBD2 (6 bases). The V end lost 4 bases, the J end lost 3 bases, and 10 bases lay between the germline ends. This CDR3 is built from 14 residues. The germline V gene encodes CDR1 SGHAT and CDR2 FQNNGV. CDR3 DNA: TGTGCCAGCAGCTCCGGAGGGGTCTACAATGAGCAGTTCTTC. This sequence encodes CASSSGGVYNEQFF.

The rearrangement uses TRBV6-5 and TRBJ2-5; maybe TRBD1 (5 bases). The CDR3 runs to 16 residues. The germline V gene has CDR1 MNHEY and CDR2 SVGAGI. V was shortened by 2 bases and J by 0 bases, with 13 bases between the two germline ends. DNA of the CDR3: TGTGCCAGCAGTTACAGATCTGGGGCGTACCAAGAGACCCAGTACTTC. The encoded protein is CASSYRSGAYQETQYF.

CDR3 residues: CASSGGRRDEQFF. CDR3 bases: TGTGCCAGCAGCGGTGGGCGAAGAGATGAGCAGTTCTTC. V and J are TRBV9 and TRBJ2-1, with D unclear. Trimming shortened V by 3 bases and J by 8 bases, and 12 bases separated the two germline ends. The CDR3 length is 13 residues. Germline V gene sequence: CDR1 SGDLS, CDR2 YYNGEE.

This chain joins TRBV7-6 and TRBJ2-7, with 9 bases matching TRBD2. Trimming cost V 4 bases and J 4 bases; bases outside gene matches: 5. The CDR3 sequence is 14 residues long. Germline V gives CDR1 SGHVS, CDR2 FNYEAQ. CDR3 in amino acids: CASSWASGTYEQYF. The DNA of the CDR3 is TGTGCCAGCAGCTGGGCTAGCGGGACTTACGAGCAGTACTTC.

The chain employs TRBV5-1 and TRBJ2-1; TRBD2 is a possible D gene (6 bases). The germline CDR1 and CDR2 sequences are SGHRS and YFSETQ. V lost 0 bases and J 9 bases, leaving 7 bases between the germline ends. This CDR3 has 12 residues. The CDR3 spells CASSLGDFEQFF. CDR3 in DNA: TGCGCCAGCAGCTTGGGGGACTTTGAGCAGTTCTTC.

V usage is TRBV28 and J usage is TRBJ2-2; 7 bases are a match to TRBD1. Germline V gives CDR1 MDHEN, CDR2 SYDVKM. The CDR3 loop spans 15 amino acids. J gave up 0 bases and V 6 bases, and 4 bases lay outside the gene matches. The CDR3, as DNA: TGTGCCAGCAGCGGGACAGCCCCGAACACCGGGGAGCTGTTTTTT. Translating gives CASSGTAPNTGELFF.

About this clone itself: It is likely a read error, because the conserved phenylalanine at the end of the CDR3 is missing. No DNA is shown, since the ends of the CDR3 on it are uncertain; the CDR3 is the one TCRdb lists. The chain couples TRBV18 to TRBJ2-3; TRBD2 is the table's D call, not checked against the DNA. The CDR3 adds up to 12 amino acids, both ends counted. In germline, CDR1 is KGHSH, CDR2 LQKENI. CDR3 region: CASSPRGGGYDL.

V usage is TRBV27 and J usage is TRBJ1-4; D is unclear. Germline CDR1 reads MNHEY; CDR2 reads SMNVEV (reference sequence). Trimming shortened V by 6 bases and J by 3 bases, and 14 bases separated the two germline ends. The CDR3 is 15 residues long. The chain's CDR3 is CASSLGGRPNEKLFF. CDR3 DNA sequence: TGTGCCAGCAGCCTAGGCGGCAGACCTAATGAAAAACTGTTTTTT.

This clone was counted between two and nine times. The chain carries TRBV28 and TRBJ2-2, with no clear D. There are 11 residues in the CDR3. CDR1 MDHEN and CDR2 SYDVKM come from the germline V gene. Trimming took off 8 bases at V and 2 bases at J, with 3 bases between the two ends. CDR3 in DNA: TGTGCCAGCTTAAACACCGGGGAGCTGTTTTTT. Translating gives CASLNTGELFF. The entire variable domain, with the rest obtained from reference TRBV28 and TRBJ2-2, is as follows: DVKVTQSSRYLVKRTGEKVFLECVQDMDHENMFWYRQDPGLGLRLIYFSYDVKMKEKGDIPEGYSVSREKKERFSLILESASTNQTSMYLCASLNTGELFFGEGSRLTVL.

This clone was observed a single time. V usage is TRBV28 and J usage is TRBJ2-7; TRBD1 matches at 10 bases. The CDR3 extends over 15 amino acids. V shed 5 bases, J shed 5 bases, and the junction held 9 bases outside the gene matches. Per germline, CDR1 MDHEN and CDR2 SYDVKM. CDR3: CASSPPGTGVHEQYF. The CDR3 nucleotides are TGTGCCAGCAGTCCCCCCGGGACAGGGGTTCACGAGCAGTACTTC.

This clone was detected ten times or more. This chain uses TRBV6-6 with TRBJ1-3; D is uncertain. The CDR3 has 15 amino acids. Germline lookup yields CDR1 MNHNY and CDR2 SVGAGI (reference sequence). Between the trimmed V and J ends, which lost 0 bases and 6 bases, there was a span of 12 bases. The DNA for the CDR3 is TGTGCCAGCAGTTACTCGGTCCCTGGGCCAAACACCATATATTTT. It specifies CASSYSVPGPNTIYF.

In nucleotides, the CDR3 is TGTGCCAGTAGTATAACAGGGGGCTTGCCTGAAGCTTTCTTT. Residues: CASSITGGLPEAFF. The chain carries TRBV19 and TRBJ1-1; 9 nucleotides line up with TRBD1. The CDR3 has 14 residues. The V segment lost 2 bases and the J segment 6 bases; nucleotides outside the gene matches: 4. Looked up from germline, CDR1 is LNHDA and CDR2 is SQIVND (reference sequence).

The chain uses TRBV11-2 and TRBJ1-3; weak D call: TRBD1 (6 bases). The CDR3 is 16 amino acids. Germline values: CDR1 SGHAT, CDR2 FQNNGV. The germline V and J ends were trimmed by 1 base and 0 bases, with 10 bases remaining between them. CDR3 residues: CASSLAGGSSGNTIYF. Here the CDR3 DNA reads TGTGCCAGCAGCTTAGCGGGGGGCAGCTCTGGAAACACCATATATTTT.

The rearrangement uses TRBV5-4 and TRBJ2-2; D is unresolved. The CDR3 extends over 13 amino acids. CDR1 is SGHNT and CDR2 is YYREEE in the germline V gene (reference sequence). The V end was cut by 0 bases, the J end by 4 bases, with 4 bases between. The chain's CDR3 is CASSLGGTGELFF. DNA for the CDR3: TGTGCCAGCAGCTTGGGAGGCACCGGGGAGCTGTTTTTT. The complete variable domain, with remaining parts taken from reference TRBV5-4 and TRBJ2-2, reads ETGVTQSPTHLIKTRGQQVTLRCSSQSGHNTVSWYQQALGQGPQFIFQYYREEENGRGNFPPRFSGLQFPNYSSELNVNALELDDSALYLCASSLGGTGELFFGEGSRLTVL.